In its sample, the clone carrying this TCR beta chain was seen a few times. Its antigen is unidentified. TCRdb called the RT-PCR reads again in MiXCR, with one record for every CDR3 protein. The table has 9,000 to 13,000 distinct CDR3 sequences, 70% to 90% seen once. The CDR3 spans 15 residues. Trimming cost V 1 base and J 5 bases, with 12 bases left between them. Germline CDR1 is WSHSY and CDR2 is SAAADI. The entry originates in a study of yellow fever vaccine responses in identical twins. Regarding the study as a whole: Reportedly, twins' vaccine T cell responses looked partly convergent and partly personalized.

The sequence came from a woman in her late teens or twenties who received the yellow fever vaccine. Sequencing was performed on T cells from blood (PBMCs), unsorted or a sorted subset (not recorded which), taken before or after yellow fever vaccination (not recorded which). V gene TRBV10-2 combines with J gene TRBJ2-1; no firm D call. CDR3 protein: CASSEWSTSNNEQFF. The CDR3 DNA reads as TGCGCCAGCAGTGAGTGGTCTACCTCTAACAATGAGCAGTTCTTC.